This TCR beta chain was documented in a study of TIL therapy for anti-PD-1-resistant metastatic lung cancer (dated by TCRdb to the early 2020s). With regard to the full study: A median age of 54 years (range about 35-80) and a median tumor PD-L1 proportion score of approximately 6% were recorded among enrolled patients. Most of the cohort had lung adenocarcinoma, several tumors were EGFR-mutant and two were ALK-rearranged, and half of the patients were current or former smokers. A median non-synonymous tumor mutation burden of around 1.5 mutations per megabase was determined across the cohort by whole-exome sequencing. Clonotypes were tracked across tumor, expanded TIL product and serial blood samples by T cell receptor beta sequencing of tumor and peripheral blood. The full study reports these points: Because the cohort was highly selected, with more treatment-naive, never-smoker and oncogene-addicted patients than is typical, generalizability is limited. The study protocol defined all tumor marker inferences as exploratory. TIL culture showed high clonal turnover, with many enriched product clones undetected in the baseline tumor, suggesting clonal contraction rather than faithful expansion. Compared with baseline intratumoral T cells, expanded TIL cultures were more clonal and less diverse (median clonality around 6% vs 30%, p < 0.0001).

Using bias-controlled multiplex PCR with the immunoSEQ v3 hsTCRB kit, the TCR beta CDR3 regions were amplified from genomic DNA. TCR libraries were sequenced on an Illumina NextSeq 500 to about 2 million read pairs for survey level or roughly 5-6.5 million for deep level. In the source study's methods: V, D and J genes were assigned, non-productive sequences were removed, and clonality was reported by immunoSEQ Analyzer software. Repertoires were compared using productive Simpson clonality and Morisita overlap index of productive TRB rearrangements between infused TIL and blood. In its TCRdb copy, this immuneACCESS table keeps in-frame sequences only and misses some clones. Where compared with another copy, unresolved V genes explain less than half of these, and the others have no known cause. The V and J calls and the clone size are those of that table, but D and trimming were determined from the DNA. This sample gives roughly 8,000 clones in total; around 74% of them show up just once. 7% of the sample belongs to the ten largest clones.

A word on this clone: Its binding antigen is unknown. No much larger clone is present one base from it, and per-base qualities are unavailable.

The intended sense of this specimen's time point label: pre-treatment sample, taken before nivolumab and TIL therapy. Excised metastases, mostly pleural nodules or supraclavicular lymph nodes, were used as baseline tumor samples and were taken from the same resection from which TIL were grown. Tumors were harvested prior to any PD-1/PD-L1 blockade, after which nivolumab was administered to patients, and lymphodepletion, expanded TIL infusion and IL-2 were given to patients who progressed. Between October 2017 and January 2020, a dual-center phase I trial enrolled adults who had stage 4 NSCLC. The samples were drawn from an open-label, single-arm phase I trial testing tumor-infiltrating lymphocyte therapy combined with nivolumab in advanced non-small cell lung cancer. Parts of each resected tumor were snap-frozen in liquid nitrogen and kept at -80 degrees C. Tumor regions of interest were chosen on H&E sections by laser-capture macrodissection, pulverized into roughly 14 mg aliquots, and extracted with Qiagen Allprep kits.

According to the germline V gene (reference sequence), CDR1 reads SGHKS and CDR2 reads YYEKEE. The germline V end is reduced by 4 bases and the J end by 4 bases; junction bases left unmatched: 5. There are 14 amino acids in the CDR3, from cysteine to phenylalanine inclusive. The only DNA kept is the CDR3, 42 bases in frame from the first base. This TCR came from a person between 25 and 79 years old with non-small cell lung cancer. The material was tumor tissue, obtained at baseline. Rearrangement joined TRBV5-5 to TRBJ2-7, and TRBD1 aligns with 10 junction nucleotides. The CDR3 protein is CASSPTGGPYEQYF. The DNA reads TGTGCCAGCAGCCCGACAGGGGGCCCTTACGAGCAGTACTTC. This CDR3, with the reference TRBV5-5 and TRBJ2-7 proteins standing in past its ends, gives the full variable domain DAGVTQSPTHLIKTRGQQVTLRCSPISGHKSVSWYQQVLGQGPQFIFQYYEKEERGRGNFPDRFSARQFPNYSSELNVNALLLGDSALYLCASSPTGGPYEQYFGPGTRLTVT.